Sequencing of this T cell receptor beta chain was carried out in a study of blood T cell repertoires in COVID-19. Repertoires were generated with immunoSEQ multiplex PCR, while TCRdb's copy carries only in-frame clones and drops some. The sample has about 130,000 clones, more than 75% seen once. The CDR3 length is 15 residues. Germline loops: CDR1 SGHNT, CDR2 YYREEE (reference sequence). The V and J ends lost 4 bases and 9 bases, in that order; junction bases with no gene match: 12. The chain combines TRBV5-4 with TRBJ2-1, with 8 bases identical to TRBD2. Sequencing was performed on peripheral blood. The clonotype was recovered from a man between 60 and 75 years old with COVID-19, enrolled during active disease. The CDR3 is CASSPGLAGDSEQFF. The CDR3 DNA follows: TGTGCCAGCAGCCCCGGACTAGCTGGTGACAGTGAGCAGTTCTTC.